This T cell receptor beta chain was sequenced during a study of blood T cell repertoires in COVID-19. In the study overall: Italy, Spain and the United States were the sources of the convalescent and acute COVID-19 samples. In each case, the material was cDNA or gDNA derived from T cells, B-cell-depleted T cells, or PBMCs.

In the original workflow: From reference gene primer amplification, estimates of nucleated cell counts were derived. Clones were read by immunoSEQ multiplex PCR, and TCRdb kept only the in-frame ones, dropping some. V, J and clone size were drawn from that table, and D and trimming were deduced from the DNA. The sample lists 100,000 to 120,000 clones; around 80% were seen once. CDR3 length equals 18 residues. Unmatched junction bases numbered 13, after V lost 4 bases and J lost 4 bases. CDR1 is SGHTA, CDR2 FQGNSA, per germline. The chain joins TRBV7-2 to TRBJ2-5, with 12 bases that match TRBD2. This clonotype was obtained from a woman older than 75 with acute or convalescent COVID-19. The specimen was peripheral blood. CDR3 residues: CASSSPPRTSGASETQYF. DNA for the CDR3: TGTGCCAGCAGCTCGCCTCCCAGGACTAGCGGGGCCTCAGAGACCCAGTACTTC.